This entry lists 27 T cell receptor beta chains sequenced from one sample in a study of cytomegalovirus exposure and HLA in healthy donors. Amplification used 60 Vbeta primers and 13 Jbeta primers. Generated by immunoSEQ multiplex PCR, the TCRdb table keeps only in-frame clones and is missing some. The profile shows roughly 200,000 clones, roughly 83% of them singletons. The sample comprised PBMCs. The source is a boy younger than 10 in good health and CMV-seronegative.

The V call is TRBV27, the J call TRBJ2-5, with 11 bases matching TRBD1. V was pared by 5 bases and J by 1 base, with 0 bases of the junction left unmatched. Per germline, CDR1 MNHEY and CDR2 SMNVEV (reference sequence). The CDR3 runs to 14 residues. The CDR3 nucleotides read TGTGCCAGCAGTGGGACAGGGGGCCAAGAGACCCAGTACTTC. As protein: CASSGTGGQETQYF.

V gene TRBV6-5 combines with J gene TRBJ1-2, with 11 bases aligning to TRBD1. Trimming removed 8 bases from V and 8 bases from J; junction bases left unmatched: 7. The CDR3 is 13 amino acids. Germline CDR1 is MNHEY and CDR2 is SVGAGI. CDR3 sequence reads: CASSRTGGRGYTF. CDR3 in DNA: TGTGCCAGCTCCAGGACAGGGGGCCGGGGCTACACCTTC.

This chain joins TRBV27 and TRBJ1-1, with D possibly matching TRBD1 (5 bases). In germline, CDR1 is MNHEY, CDR2 SMNVEV (reference sequence). With 6 bases removed from V and 0 bases from J, the gap between germline ends came to 17 bases. The CDR3 totals 16 residues. The CDR3 loop is CASSRTGVDMNTEAFF. CDR3 bases: TGTGCCAGCAGCCGAACAGGTGTAGACATGAACACTGAAGCTTTCTTT.

This chain joins TRBV7-9 and TRBJ2-1; unclear D gene. The CDR3 length is 15 residues. Between the trimmed V and J ends, which lost 2 bases and 6 bases, there was a span of 14 bases. Germline lookup yields CDR1 SEHNR and CDR2 FQNEAQ (reference sequence). CDR3 sequence reads: CASSLPITRVNEQFF. The CDR3 nucleotides are TGTGCCAGCAGCTTACCTATAACCCGGGTCAATGAGCAGTTCTTC.

The rearrangement links TRBV2 to TRBJ1-3; D not resolved. CDR3 length: 14 amino acids. V lost 5 bases, J lost 6 bases, and 14 bases lay in between. Germline CDR1 and CDR2: SNHLY and FYNNEI. DNA for the CDR3: TGTGCCAGCAGTAGGAGGGTTTTGGAAAACACCATATATTTT. Translating gives CASSRRVLENTIYF. Drawing the rest from reference TRBV2 and TRBJ1-3, the complete variable domain is EPEVTQTPSHQVTQMGQEVILRCVPISNHLYFYWYRQILGQKVEFLVSFYNNEISEKSEIFDDQFSVERPDGSNFTLKIRSTKLEDSAMYFCASSRRVLENTIYFGEGSWLTVV.

This chain links TRBV5-6 with TRBJ1-2; 9 nucleotides align to TRBD1. Trimming at V came to 6 bases and at J to 5 bases, leaving 11 bases not matched to a gene. The CDR3 runs 15 residues. The germline gives CDR1 SGHDT, CDR2 YYEEEE. The CDR3 sequence is CASNRKQGAKYGYTF. The CDR3 region has the DNA TGTGCCAGCAACCGAAAACAGGGGGCAAAATATGGCTACACCTTC.

The V and J genes are TRBV7-2 and TRBJ1-5; D gene ambiguous. The germline V and J ends were trimmed by 6 bases and 3 bases, with 9 bases remaining between them. Per the germline V gene, CDR1 is SGHTA and CDR2 is FQGNSA. The CDR3 is 13 residues long. CDR3 amino acids: CASSFGVNQPQHF. In DNA form, the CDR3 reads TGTGCCAGCAGTTTCGGGGTCAATCAGCCCCAGCATTTT. Together with reference TRBV7-2 and TRBJ1-5, the CDR3 gives the full variable domain: GAGVSQSPSNKVTEKGKDVELRCDPISGHTALYWYRQSLGQGLEFLIYFQGNSAPDKSGLPSDRFSAERTGGSVSTLTIQRTQQEDSAVYLCASSFGVNQPQHFGDGTRLSIL.

The table lists this clone with a few counts. The V call is TRBV4-2, the J call TRBJ1-6; possibly TRBD1 for D (5 bases). CDR3 length: 16 residues. The V end was cut by 2 bases, the J end by 4 bases, with 12 bases between. Per germline, CDR1 LGHNA and CDR2 YNFKEQ. CDR3 nucleotide sequence: TGTGCCAGCAGCCAACTAACACAGGATTATAATTCACCCCTCCACTTT. Translation: CASSQLTQDYNSPLHF.

CDR3 in DNA: TGCGCCAGCAGCTGGGACAGGGGGTCGGGTGGCTACACCTTC. Translated, it gives CASSWDRGSGGYTF. The V gene is TRBV5-1, the J gene TRBJ1-2, with 11 bases lining up with TRBD1. With V trimmed by 3 bases and J by 7 bases, 5 bases remained unmatched. Germline CDR1 is SGHRS and CDR2 is YFSETQ. This CDR3 comprises 14 residues.

V and J are TRBV7-6 and TRBJ2-1, with D hard to call. Germline V gene lookup returns CDR1 SGHVS and CDR2 FNYEAQ. The V end lost 0 bases, the J end lost 1 base, and 7 bases lay between the germline ends. CDR3 length: 15 amino acids. The CDR3 region has the DNA TGTGCCAGCAGCTTAGCAAAGCTTTCCTACAATGAGCAGTTCTTC. Translation: CASSLAKLSYNEQFF. Full variable domain (outside the CDR3, taken from reference TRBV7-6 and TRBJ2-1): GAGVSQSPRYKVTKRGQDVALRCDPISGHVSLYWYRQALGQGPEFLTYFNYEAQQDKSGLPNDRFSAERPEGSISTLTIQRTEQRDSAMYRCASSLAKLSYNEQFFGPGTRLTVL.

This chain uses TRBV30 with TRBJ2-7; 9 nucleotides match TRBD1. With V trimmed by 2 bases and J by 3 bases, 5 bases remained unmatched. Germline loops: CDR1 GTSNPN, CDR2 SVGIG (reference sequence). The CDR3 runs to 14 residues. The CDR3 sequence is CAWSTGTGFYEQYF. The CDR3 nucleotides are TGTGCCTGGAGTACGGGGACAGGGTTCTACGAGCAGTACTTC.

This clone was observed a single time. The chain employs TRBV30 and TRBJ2-3; D is perhaps TRBD1 (6 bases). Trimming stripped 5 bases from V and 3 bases from J, with 18 bases between. Germline CDR1 and CDR2: GTSNPN and SVGIG (reference sequence). The CDR3 is 15 amino acids. CDR3 nucleotide sequence: TGTGCCTGGGCGAACAGGGAAAGGGGAACAGATACGCAGTATTTT. Its protein product is CAWANRERGTDTQYF. Using reference TRBV30 and TRBJ2-3 for the parts outside the CDR3, the full variable domain is SQTIHQWPATLVQPVGSPLSLECTVEGTSNPNLYWYRQAAGRGLQLLFYSVGIGQISSEVPQNLSASRPQDRQFILSSKKLLLSDSGFYLCAWANRERGTDTQYFGPGTRLTVL.

This chain links TRBV4-1 with TRBJ1-2, with TRBD1 as a possible D gene (5 bases). Germline CDR1 reads MGHRA; CDR2 reads YSYEKL. The V end lost 0 bases, the J end lost 5 bases, and 16 bases lay between the germline ends. The CDR3 runs to 16 residues. The DNA of the CDR3 is TGCGCCAGCAGCCAAGAGCTCCTTGGCGGGGGGTATGGCTACACCTTC. This gives the protein CASSQELLGGGYGYTF.

The chain couples TRBV12-5 to TRBJ2-7, with D unresolved. Trimming removed 5 bases from V and 0 bases from J, with 14 bases in between. The germline CDR1 and CDR2 sequences are LGHNT and FRNRAP. The CDR3 has 15 residues. The CDR3 DNA follows: TGTGCTAGTGGTCCACCTTACACAACCTCCTACGAGCAGTACTTC. Its translation: CASGPPYTTSYEQYF.

This chain uses TRBV10-3 with TRBJ1-1; no clear D. The CDR3 spans 14 residues. The germline CDR1 and CDR2 sequences are ENHRY and SYGVKD. The V and J ends lost 0 bases and 0 bases respectively, with 5 bases between them. DNA of the CDR3: TGTGCCATCAGTGAGTCGGCGGTGAACACTGAAGCTTTCTTT. As protein: CAISESAVNTEAFF.

V gene TRBV5-8 combines with J gene TRBJ2-5, with D possibly matching TRBD2 (6 bases). V lost 4 bases and J lost 5, with 18 bases in between. CDR1 SGHTS and CDR2 YDEGEE come from the germline V gene. The length of the CDR3 is 15 residues. The CDR3 sequence is CASSRGETRGETQYF. The DNA of the CDR3 is TGTGCCAGCAGCCGTGGAGAGACTAGAGGCGAGACCCAGTACTTC.

J is TRBJ2-3 and V is TRBV5-4; 7 bases fit TRBD1. The germline gives CDR1 SGHNT, CDR2 YYREEE (reference sequence). This CDR3 has 14 residues. J was trimmed by 4 bases and V by 5 bases; bases with no gene match: 7. The chain's CDR3 is CASRAPTGPDTQYF. The CDR3 coding sequence is TGTGCCAGCAGGGCGCCGACAGGGCCAGATACGCAGTATTTT.

V usage is TRBV5-6 and J usage is TRBJ2-7; 8 bases align to TRBD2. V shed 1 base, J shed 0 bases, and the junction held 6 bases outside the gene matches. Germline V gene data show CDR1 as SGHDT and CDR2 as YYEEEE. This CDR3 has 16 residues. CDR3 in DNA: TGTGCCAGCAGCTTGAAGAGGACTAGCAGCTCCTACGAGCAGTACTTC. It specifies CASSLKRTSSSYEQYF.

V usage is TRBV7-9 and J usage is TRBJ2-1, with TRBD2 identical over 8 bases. Germline V lookup: CDR1 SEHNR, CDR2 FQNEAQ (reference sequence). This CDR3 has 15 amino acids. V shed 4 bases, J shed 0 bases, and the junction held 2 bases outside the gene matches. In nucleotides, the CDR3 is TGTGCCAGCAGCTCGGGACTAGACTCCTACAATGAGCAGTTCTTC. It is translated as CASSSGLDSYNEQFF. Complete variable domain (other parts from reference TRBV7-9 and TRBJ2-1): DTGVSQNPRHKITKRGQNVTFRCDPISEHNRLYWYRQTLGQGPEFLTYFQNEAQLEKSRLLSDRFSAERPKGSFSTLEIQRTEQGDSAMYLCASSSGLDSYNEQFFGPGTRLTVL.

This clone was seen a few times. This chain connects TRBV5-6 to TRBJ1-1, with D possibly being TRBD1 (5 bases). The CDR3 runs 15 residues. In germline, CDR1 is SGHDT, CDR2 YYEEEE. Trimming pared 3 bases from V and 0 bases from J, leaving 12 bases between. The CDR3 sequence is CASSWSGGLNTEAFF. CDR3 in DNA: TGTGCCAGCAGCTGGTCGGGGGGACTGAACACTGAAGCTTTCTTT.

The CDR3 spells CASSSTPGGSNQPQHF. CDR3 coding DNA: TGTGCCAGCAGCTCCACCCCCGGGGGAAGCAATCAGCCCCAGCATTTT. The chain joins TRBV5-4 to TRBJ1-5; weak D call: TRBD1 (5 bases). The germline V gene has CDR1 SGHNT and CDR2 YYREEE (reference sequence). The CDR3 extends over 16 amino acids. V dropped 3 bases and J dropped 1 base, with 14 bases sitting between them.

The rearrangement joins TRBV27 to TRBJ2-5; tentatively, D is TRBD1 (7 bases). This CDR3 is built from 12 residues. V dropped 2 bases and J dropped 7 bases, with 8 bases sitting between them. Germline V CDR1 and CDR2: MNHEY, SMNVEV (reference sequence). CDR3 region: CASSLQGGTQYF. The CDR3 region has the DNA TGTGCCAGCAGTTTACAGGGGGGGACCCAGTACTTC.

The CDR3 sequence is CARQQYGGAEETQYF. The CDR3 nucleotides are TGTGCCAGACAGCAGTATGGGGGGGCCGAGGAGACCCAGTACTTC. The chain carries TRBV2 and TRBJ2-5; possibly TRBD2 for D (7 bases). Germline V lookup: CDR1 SNHLY, CDR2 FYNNEI. This CDR3 has 15 residues. The V and J ends lost 9 bases and 5 bases respectively, with 22 bases between them.

This clone has more than one count but fewer than ten. This chain links TRBV6-5 with TRBJ1-1; weak D call: TRBD1 (5 bases). CDR1 MNHEY and CDR2 SVGAGI come from the germline V gene. Between the trimmed V and J ends, which lost 4 bases and 7 bases, there was a span of 13 bases. CDR3 size: 13 residues. CDR3 DNA sequence: TGTGCCAGCAGTTGGGGCCCTTGGAATGAAGCTTTCTTT. Translated: CASSWGPWNEAFF.

The chain carries TRBV4-2 and TRBJ2-7; 13 nucleotides line up with TRBD2. CDR1 is LGHNA, CDR2 YNFKEQ, per germline. V shed 3 bases and J 6 bases; nucleotides not matched to a gene: 5. CDR3 length: 15 amino acids. DNA of the CDR3: TGTGCCAGCAGCCACGGACTAGCGGGAGAAGTCGAGCAGTACTTC. Translation gives CASSHGLAGEVEQYF.

V is TRBV19 and J is TRBJ1-1, with D unclear. The germline V gene encodes CDR1 LNHDA and CDR2 SQIVND (reference sequence). The CDR3 is 16 amino acids. V was cut by 4 bases and J by 0 bases, with 15 bases left in between. CDR3 region: CASSTLSGTMNTEAFF. In nucleotides, the CDR3 is TGTGCCAGTAGTACGTTATCGGGTACCATGAACACTGAAGCTTTCTTT.

The rearrangement links TRBV5-1 to TRBJ2-1; maybe TRBD1 (5 bases). The germline CDR1 and CDR2 sequences are SGHRS and YFSETQ. The V end lost 4 bases, the J end lost 0 bases, and 11 bases lay between the germline ends. This CDR3 has 15 amino acids. CDR3 sequence (DNA): TGCGCCAGCAGCAGCGACAGTGTCTCCTACAATGAGCAGTTCTTC. Translated, it gives CASSSDSVSYNEQFF.